This T cell receptor beta chain was sequenced during a study of T-cell reconstitution after alpha-beta-depleted transplantation in children. This clonotype has ten or more counts. Unique molecular identifiers were used in preparing the TCRbeta library. TCRdb re-called the PCR reads through MiXCR, storing one row per CDR3 protein. The data contain roughly 89,000 distinct CDR3 sequences, roughly an eighth of them singletons. The sequencing used PBMCs from the stem cell graft donor, collected from the stem cell graft. The clonotype comes from a human donor who donated a stem cell graft to a child with inherited bone marrow failure.

The CDR3 spells CASSPTDLAKNIQYF. The CDR3 DNA is TGTGCCAGCAGCCCAACCGACTTAGCCAAAAACATTCAGTACTTC. V is TRBV28 and J is TRBJ2-4; D is unresolved. CDR3 length: 15 amino acids. V dropped 6 bases and J dropped 0 bases, with 12 bases sitting between them. Germline CDR1 MDHEN, CDR2 SYDVKM.